This TCR beta chain stems from a study of graft-versus-host responses after intestinal transplantation. Concerning this clone itself: Its antigen is undetermined.

Data came from immunoSEQ multiplex PCR; TCRdb stores just in-frame clones and leaves some out. The sample lists some 85,000 clones, 80% to 90% occurring once. J was trimmed by 5 bases and V by 9 bases; bases with no gene match: 4. The CDR3 runs to 12 residues. CDR1 and CDR2 from the germline V gene are LNHDA and SQIVND (reference sequence). This chain uses TRBV19 with TRBJ1-1; 9 bases line up with TRBD1. The material was unstimulated CD8+ T cells sorted from spleen or lymph node cells, obtained before transplant. The sequence was obtained from a human donor who was the organ donor for an intestinal transplant. Here the CDR3 DNA reads TGTGCCAGCCGGGACAGGGCGACTGAAGCTTTCTTT. It yields the protein CASRDRATEAFF. Full variable domain (outside the CDR3, taken from reference TRBV19 and TRBJ1-1): DGGITQSPKYLFRKEGQNVTLSCEQNLNHDAMYWYRQDPGQGLRLIYYSQIVNDFQKGDIAEGYSVSREKKESFPLTVTSAQKNPTAFYLCASRDRATEAFFGQGTRLTVV.